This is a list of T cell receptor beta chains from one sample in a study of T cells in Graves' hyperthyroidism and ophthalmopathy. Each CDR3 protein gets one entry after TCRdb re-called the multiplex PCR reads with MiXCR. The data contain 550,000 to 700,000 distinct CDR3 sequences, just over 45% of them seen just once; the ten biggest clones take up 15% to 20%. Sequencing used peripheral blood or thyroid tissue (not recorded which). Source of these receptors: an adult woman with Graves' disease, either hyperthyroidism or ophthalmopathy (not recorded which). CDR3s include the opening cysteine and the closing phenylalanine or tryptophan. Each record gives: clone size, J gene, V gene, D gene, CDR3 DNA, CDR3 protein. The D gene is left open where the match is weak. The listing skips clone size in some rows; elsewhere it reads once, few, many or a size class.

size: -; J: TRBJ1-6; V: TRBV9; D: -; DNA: TGTGCCAGCAGCGTAGAGGATGAGGGTAATTCACCCCTCCACTTT; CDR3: CASSVEDEGNSPLHF
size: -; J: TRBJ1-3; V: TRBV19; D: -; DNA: TGTGCCAGTAGTATATTGGGGACGAACCCTGGAAACACCATATATTTT; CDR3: CASSILGTNPGNTIYF
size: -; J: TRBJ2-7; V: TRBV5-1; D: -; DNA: TGCGCCAGCAGCTTGGTCGGCAACCTATACGAGCAGTACTTC; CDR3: CASSLVGNLYEQYF
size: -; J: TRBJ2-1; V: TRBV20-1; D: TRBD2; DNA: TGCAGTGCTGGGCCGGGACTAGCGGGATTCCATGAGCAGTTCTTC; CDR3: CSAGPGLAGFHEQFF
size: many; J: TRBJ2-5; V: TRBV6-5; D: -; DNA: TGTGCCAGCAGACCCTCGGGTGAAGAGACCCAGTACTTC; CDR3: CASRPSGEETQYF
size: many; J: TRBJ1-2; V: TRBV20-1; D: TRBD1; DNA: TGCAGTGCTATGGACAGGGCCTATGGCTACACCTTC; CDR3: CSAMDRAYGYTF
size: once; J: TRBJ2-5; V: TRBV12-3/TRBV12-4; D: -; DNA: TGTGCCAGCAGTCGGACTAGCATATCAGGGGGGACCCAGTACTTC; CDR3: CASSRTSISGGTQYF
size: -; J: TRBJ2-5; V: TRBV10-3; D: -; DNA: TGTGCCATCAGTGAGGAGGGGTTATTACAAGAGACCCAGTACTTC; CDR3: CAISEEGLLQETQYF
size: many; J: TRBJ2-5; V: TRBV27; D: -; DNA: TGTGCCAGCAGTCCCCCCGTGGGTAGGGGGGAGACCCAGTACTTC; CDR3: CASSPPVGRGETQYF
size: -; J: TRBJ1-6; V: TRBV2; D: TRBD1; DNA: TGTGCCAGCATCCGGGACAGAAATTCACCCCTCCACTTT; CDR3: CASIRDRNSPLHF
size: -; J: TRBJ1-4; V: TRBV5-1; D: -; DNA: TGCGCCAGCAGCGGGCCGCCCGGGGACGAAAAACTGTTTTTT; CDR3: CASSGPPGDEKLFF